This TCR beta chain was sequenced during a study of blood T cell repertoires in COVID-19. Across the whole study: The United States, Italy and Spain supplied acute and convalescent COVID-19 samples. T cells, B-cell-depleted T cells, or PBMCs provided the cDNA or gDNA that served as material.

As handled by the study authors: Reference gene primer amplification yielded estimated nucleated cell counts. Assay: immunoSEQ multiplex PCR; the TCRdb copy retains only in-frame clones and omits some. V and J calls and clone size come straight from that table; D and trimming were deduced from the DNA. The data hold 150,000 to 200,000 clones, with roughly 93% observed a single time. This clone was recorded only once. The germline CDR1 and CDR2 sequences are MNHEY and SVGAGI. The CDR3 is 13 amino acids. With 0 bases removed from V and 7 bases from J, the gap between germline ends came to 9 bases. Followed over time, Seattle patients had been enrolled while infection was active.

The clonotype was recovered from a man aged 18 to 29 with COVID-19, enrolled during active disease. Source material: peripheral blood. The rearrangement uses TRBV6-5 and TRBJ1-2, with a possible D match to TRBD1 (5 bases). The CDR3 protein is CASSYSQGSGYTF. The DNA of the CDR3 is TGTGCCAGCAGTTACTCGCAGGGCTCTGGCTACACCTTC.